The T cell receptor (beta chain) under discussion was sequenced for a study of molecular identifiers for immune sequencing clone quantification. V gave up 2 bases and J gave up 2 bases, with 30 bases separating them. CDR3 size: 21 residues. Germline CDR1 is MGHRA and CDR2 is YSYEKL. From the PCR reads, TCRdb called clonotypes with MiXCR, one entry per CDR3 protein. The sample yields over 600,000 distinct CDR3 sequences, less than 20% seen once. The chain employs TRBV4-1 and TRBJ2-5; possible D gene TRBD1, 7 bases. This clonotype originated in a human donor in good health. Some libraries in this study had Jurkat cell RNA spiked in. The sample consisted of naive CD8+ T cells from blood, with Jurkat cell RNA spiked in. Described subset: FACS-sorted CD8+CD4-CCR7+CD45RA+ naive T cells. The CDR3 reads CASSQNDLGRGDPIEQETQYF. The CDR3 DNA is TGCGCCAGCAGCCAAAACGACCTGGGCAGGGGGGACCCAATCGAACAAGAGACCCAGTACTTC.